This T cell receptor beta chain comes out of a study of blood T cell repertoires in COVID-19. The wider study: From the United States, Italy and Spain came samples of acute and convalescent COVID-19. T cells, B-cell-depleted T cells, or PBMCs provided the cDNA or gDNA that served as material.

Followed over time, Seattle patients had been enrolled while infection was active. CDR1 is SEHNR and CDR2 is FQNEAQ in the germline V gene (reference sequence). V shed 5 bases, J shed 0 bases, and the junction held 1 base outside the gene matches. The CDR3 length is 13 residues. In the authors' workflow: Estimation of nucleated cell counts relied on the amplification of reference gene primers. Using immunoSEQ multiplex PCR, the repertoire was profiled, and TCRdb retains in-frame clones only, with some absent. Clonal size and the V and J genes are those of that table, whereas D and trimming came from the DNA. The sample carries 360,000 or so clones, over 85% recorded once.

J is TRBJ2-7 and V is TRBV7-9; TRBD1 agrees at 7 bases. The sample was peripheral blood. The TCR originated in a woman aged 55-70 years with COVID-19, enrolled during active disease. CDR3: CASSRDSSYEQYF. CDR3 nucleotides: TGTGCCAGCAGCCGGGACAGCTCCTACGAGCAGTACTTC.